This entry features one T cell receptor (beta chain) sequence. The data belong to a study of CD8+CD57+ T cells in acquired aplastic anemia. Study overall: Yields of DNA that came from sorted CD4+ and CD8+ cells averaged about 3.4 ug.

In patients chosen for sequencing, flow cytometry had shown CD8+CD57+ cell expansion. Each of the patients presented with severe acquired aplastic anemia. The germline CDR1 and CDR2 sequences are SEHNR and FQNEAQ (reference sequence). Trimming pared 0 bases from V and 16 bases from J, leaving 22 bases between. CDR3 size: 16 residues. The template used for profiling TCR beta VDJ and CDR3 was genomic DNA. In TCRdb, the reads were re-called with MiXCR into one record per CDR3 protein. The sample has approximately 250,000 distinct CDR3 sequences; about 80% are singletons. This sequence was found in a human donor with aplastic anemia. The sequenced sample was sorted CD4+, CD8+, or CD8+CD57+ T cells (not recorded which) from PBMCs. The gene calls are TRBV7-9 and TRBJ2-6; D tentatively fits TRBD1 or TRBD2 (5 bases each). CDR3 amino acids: CASSLAGSYGAQFLTF. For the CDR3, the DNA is TGTGCCAGCAGCTTAGCGGGTAGCTACGGGGCCCAGTTTCTGACTTTC.